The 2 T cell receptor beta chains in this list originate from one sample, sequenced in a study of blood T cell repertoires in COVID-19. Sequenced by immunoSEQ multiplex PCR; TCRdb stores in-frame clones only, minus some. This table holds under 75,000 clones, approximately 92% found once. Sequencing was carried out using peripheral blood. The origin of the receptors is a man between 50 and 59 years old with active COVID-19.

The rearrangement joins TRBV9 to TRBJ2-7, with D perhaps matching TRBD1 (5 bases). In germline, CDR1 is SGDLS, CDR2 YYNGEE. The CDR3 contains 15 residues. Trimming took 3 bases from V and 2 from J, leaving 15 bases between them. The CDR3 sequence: CASSGADSDAYEQYF. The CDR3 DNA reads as TGTGCCAGCAGCGGAGCAGACAGTGATGCCTACGAGCAGTACTTC.

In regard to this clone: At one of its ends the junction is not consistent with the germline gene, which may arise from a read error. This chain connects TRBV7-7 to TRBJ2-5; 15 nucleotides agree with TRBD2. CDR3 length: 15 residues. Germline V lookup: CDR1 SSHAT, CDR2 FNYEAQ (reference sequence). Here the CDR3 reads CASSLGLAGGETQYF. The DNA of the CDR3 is TGTGCTAGCAGCCTGGGACTAGCGGGGGGAGAGACCCAGTACTTC.